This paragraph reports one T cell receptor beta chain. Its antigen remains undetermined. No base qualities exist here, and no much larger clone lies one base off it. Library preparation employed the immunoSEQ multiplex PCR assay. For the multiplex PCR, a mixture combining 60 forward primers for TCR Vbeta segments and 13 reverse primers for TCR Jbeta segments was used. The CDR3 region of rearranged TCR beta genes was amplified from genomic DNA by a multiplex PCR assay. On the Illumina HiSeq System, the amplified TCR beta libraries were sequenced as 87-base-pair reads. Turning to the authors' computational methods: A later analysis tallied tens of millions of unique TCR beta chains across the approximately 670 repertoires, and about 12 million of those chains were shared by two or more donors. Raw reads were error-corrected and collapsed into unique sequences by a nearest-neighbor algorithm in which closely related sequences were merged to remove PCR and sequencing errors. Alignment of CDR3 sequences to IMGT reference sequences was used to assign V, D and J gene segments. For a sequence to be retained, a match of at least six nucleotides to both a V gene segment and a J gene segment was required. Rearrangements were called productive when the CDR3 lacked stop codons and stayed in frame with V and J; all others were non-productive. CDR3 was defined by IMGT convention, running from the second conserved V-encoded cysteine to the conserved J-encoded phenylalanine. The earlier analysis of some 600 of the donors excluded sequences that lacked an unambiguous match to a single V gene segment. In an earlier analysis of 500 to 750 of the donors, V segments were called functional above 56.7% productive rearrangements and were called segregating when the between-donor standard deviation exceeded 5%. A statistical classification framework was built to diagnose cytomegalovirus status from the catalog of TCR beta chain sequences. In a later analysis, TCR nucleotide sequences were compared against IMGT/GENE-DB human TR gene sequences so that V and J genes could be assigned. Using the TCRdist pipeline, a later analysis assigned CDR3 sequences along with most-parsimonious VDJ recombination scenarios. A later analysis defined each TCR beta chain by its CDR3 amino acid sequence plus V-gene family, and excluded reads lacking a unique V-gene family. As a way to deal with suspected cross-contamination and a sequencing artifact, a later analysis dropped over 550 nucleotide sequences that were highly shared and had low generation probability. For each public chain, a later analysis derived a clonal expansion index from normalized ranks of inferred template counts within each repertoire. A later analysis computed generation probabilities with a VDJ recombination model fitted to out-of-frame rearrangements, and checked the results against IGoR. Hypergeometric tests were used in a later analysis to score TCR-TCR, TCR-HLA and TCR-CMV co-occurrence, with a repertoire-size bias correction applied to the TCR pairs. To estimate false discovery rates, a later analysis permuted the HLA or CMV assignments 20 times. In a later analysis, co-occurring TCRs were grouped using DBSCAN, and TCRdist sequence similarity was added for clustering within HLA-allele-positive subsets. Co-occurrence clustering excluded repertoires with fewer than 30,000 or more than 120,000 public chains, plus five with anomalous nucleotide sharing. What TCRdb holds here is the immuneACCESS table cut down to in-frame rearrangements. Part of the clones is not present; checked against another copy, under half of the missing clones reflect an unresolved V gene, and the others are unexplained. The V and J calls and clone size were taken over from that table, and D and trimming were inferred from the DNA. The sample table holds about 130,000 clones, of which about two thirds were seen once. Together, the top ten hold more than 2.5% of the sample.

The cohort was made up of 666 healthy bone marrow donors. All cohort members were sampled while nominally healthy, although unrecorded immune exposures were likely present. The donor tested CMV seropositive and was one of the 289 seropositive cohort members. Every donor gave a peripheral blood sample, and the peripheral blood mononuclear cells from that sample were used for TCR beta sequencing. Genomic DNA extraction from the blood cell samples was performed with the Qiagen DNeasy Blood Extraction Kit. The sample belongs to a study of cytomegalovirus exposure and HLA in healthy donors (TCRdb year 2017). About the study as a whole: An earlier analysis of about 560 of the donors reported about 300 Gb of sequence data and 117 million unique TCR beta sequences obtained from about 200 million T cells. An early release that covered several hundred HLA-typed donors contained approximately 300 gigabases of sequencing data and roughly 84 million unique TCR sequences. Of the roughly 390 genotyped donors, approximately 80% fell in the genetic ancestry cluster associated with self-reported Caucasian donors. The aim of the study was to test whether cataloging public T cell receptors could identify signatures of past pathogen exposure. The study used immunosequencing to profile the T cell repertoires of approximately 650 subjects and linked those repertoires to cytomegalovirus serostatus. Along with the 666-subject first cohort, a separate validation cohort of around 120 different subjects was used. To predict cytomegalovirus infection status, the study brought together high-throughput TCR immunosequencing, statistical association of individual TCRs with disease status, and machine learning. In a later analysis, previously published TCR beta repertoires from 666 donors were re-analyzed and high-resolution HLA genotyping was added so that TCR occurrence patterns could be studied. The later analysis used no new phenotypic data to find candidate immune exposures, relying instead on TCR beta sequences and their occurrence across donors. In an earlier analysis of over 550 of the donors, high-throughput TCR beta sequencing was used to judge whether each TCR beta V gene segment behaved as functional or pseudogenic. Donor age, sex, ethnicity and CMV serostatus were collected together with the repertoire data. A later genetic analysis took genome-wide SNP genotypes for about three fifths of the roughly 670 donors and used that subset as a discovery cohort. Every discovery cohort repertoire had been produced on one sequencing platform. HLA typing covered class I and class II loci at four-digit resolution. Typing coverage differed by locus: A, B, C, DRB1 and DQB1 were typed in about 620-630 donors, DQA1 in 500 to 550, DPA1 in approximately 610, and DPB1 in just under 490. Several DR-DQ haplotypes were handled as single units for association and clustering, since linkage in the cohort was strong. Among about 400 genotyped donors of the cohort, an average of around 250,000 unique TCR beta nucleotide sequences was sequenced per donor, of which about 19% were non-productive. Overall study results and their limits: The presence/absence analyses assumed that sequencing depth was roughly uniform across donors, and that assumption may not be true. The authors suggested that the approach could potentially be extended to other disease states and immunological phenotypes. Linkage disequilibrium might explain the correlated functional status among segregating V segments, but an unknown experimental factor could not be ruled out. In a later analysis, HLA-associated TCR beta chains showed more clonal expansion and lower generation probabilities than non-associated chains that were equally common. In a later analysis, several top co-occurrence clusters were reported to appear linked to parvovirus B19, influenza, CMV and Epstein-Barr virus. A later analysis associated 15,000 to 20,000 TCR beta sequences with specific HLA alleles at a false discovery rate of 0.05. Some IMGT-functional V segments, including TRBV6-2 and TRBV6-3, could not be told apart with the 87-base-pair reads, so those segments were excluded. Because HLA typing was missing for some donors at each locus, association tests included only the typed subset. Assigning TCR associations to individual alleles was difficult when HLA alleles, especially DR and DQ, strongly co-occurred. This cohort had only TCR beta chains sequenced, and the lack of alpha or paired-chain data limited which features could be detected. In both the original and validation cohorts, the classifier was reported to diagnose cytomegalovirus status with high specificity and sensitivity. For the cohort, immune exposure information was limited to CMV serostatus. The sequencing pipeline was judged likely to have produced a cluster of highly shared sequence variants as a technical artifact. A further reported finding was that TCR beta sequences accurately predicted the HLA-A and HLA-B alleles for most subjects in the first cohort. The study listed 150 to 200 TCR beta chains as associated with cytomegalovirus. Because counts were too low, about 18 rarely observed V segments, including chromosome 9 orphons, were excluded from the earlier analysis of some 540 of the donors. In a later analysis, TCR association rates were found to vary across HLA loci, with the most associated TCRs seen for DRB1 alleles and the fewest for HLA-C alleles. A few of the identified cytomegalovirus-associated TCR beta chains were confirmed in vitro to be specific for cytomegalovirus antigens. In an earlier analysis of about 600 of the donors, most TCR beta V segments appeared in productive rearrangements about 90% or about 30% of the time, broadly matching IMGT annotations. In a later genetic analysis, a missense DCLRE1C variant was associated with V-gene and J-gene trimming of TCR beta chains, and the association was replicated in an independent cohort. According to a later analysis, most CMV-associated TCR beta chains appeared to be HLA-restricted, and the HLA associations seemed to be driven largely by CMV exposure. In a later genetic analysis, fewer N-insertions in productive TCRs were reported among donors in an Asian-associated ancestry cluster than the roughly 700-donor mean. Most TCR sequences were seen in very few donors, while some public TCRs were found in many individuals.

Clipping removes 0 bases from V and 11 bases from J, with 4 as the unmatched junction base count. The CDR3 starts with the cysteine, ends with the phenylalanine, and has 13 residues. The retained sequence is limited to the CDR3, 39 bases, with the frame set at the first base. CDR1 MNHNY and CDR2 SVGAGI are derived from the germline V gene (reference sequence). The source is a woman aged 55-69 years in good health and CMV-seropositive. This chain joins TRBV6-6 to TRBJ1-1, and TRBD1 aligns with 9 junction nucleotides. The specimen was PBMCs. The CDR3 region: CASSYSGTGMAFF. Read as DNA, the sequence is TGTGCCAGCAGTTACTCCGGGACAGGGATGGCTTTCTTT.